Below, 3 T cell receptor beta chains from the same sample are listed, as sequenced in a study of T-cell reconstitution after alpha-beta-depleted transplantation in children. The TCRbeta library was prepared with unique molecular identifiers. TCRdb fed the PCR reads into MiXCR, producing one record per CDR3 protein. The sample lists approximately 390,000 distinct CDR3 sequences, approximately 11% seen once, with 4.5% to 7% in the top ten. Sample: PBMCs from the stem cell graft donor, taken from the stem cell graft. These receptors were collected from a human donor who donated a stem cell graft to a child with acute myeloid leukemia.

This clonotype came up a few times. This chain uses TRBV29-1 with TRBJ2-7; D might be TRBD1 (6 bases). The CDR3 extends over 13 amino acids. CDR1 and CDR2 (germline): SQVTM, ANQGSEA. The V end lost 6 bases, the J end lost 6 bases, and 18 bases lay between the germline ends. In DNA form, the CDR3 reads TGCAGCGTGATACAGGGATCCGGAGGCGAGCAGTACGTC. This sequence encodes CSVIQGSGGEQYV.

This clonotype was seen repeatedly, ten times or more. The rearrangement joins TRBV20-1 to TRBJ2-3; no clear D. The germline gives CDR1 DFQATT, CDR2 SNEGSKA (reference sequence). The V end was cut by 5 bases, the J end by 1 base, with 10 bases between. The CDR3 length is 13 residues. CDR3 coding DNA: TGCAGTGCTGGCGGTGCGGGCACAGATACGCAGTATTTT. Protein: CSAGGAGTDTQYF.

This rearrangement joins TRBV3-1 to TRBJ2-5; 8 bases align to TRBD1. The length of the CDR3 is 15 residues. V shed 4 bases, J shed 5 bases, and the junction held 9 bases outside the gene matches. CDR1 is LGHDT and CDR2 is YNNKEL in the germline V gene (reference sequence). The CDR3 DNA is TGTGCCAGCAGCCTGCGGACAGGGTATCTGGAGACCCAGTACTTC. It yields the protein CASSLRTGYLETQYF.